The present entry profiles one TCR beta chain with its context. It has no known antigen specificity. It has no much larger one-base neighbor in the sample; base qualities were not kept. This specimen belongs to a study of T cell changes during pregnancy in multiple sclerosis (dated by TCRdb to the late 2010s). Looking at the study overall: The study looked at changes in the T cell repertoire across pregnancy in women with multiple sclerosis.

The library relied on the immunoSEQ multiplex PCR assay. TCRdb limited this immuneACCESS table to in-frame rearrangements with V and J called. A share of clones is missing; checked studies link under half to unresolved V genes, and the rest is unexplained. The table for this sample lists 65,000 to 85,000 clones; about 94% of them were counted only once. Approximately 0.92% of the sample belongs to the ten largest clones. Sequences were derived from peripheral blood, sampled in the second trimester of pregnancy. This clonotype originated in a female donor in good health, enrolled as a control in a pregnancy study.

The DNA sequence is given as TGTGCCAGCAGTATCACCGGGGGCTACGAGCAGTACTTC. It codes for CASSITGGYEQYF. The chain uses TRBV11-2 and TRBJ2-7; TRBD2 is perhaps the D gene, given 6 matching bases. Reading from cysteine to phenylalanine, the CDR3 counts 13 amino acids. The DNA shown is the 39-base CDR3, in frame from base 1. The junction shows trimming of 6 bases on V and 3 bases on J, plus 12 bases between the germline ends. CDR1 and CDR2 are read off the germline V gene as SGHAT and FQNNGV.